One sample yielded the 25 T cell receptor beta chains listed below, sequenced in a study of blood T cell repertoires in COVID-19. TCRdb's table, derived via immunoSEQ multiplex PCR, lists solely in-frame clones and lacks some. The data hold under 200,000 clones, with more than 75% observed a single time. Sequenced input: peripheral blood. These receptors all stem from a woman at least 80 years old with acute or convalescent COVID-19.

This chain links TRBV9 with TRBJ1-2; possibly TRBD1 for D (5 bases). In germline, CDR1 is SGDLS, CDR2 YYNGEE. This CDR3 comprises 14 residues. Trimming shortened V by 1 base and J by 7 bases, and 14 bases separated the two germline ends. The CDR3 reads CASSVRGQGGGYTF. The CDR3, as DNA: TGTGCCAGCAGCGTAAGGGGTCAGGGTGGTGGCTACACCTTC.

The V and J genes are TRBV19 and TRBJ2-5; TRBD2 aligns across 15 bases. This CDR3 has 16 amino acids. V dropped 10 bases and J dropped 4; count of bases not matched to a gene: 10. CDR1 is LNHDA, CDR2 SQIVND, per germline (reference sequence). CDR3 DNA sequence: TGTGCCACACTGGATGGGGGACTAGCGGGAGGAGAGACCCAGTACTTC. Protein sequence: CATLDGGLAGGETQYF.

The CDR3 DNA is TGTGCCAGCAGCCCCAGGACTGGAACTAATACCGGGGAGCTGTTTTTT. Protein: CASSPRTGTNTGELFF. The chain combines TRBV7-9 with TRBJ2-2, with a tentative D call TRBD2 (5 bases). The CDR3 spans 16 residues. V shed 5 bases and J shed 5 bases, with 18 bases lying between them. Germline V gene data show CDR1 as SEHNR and CDR2 as FQNEAQ (reference sequence).

The V and J genes are TRBV18 and TRBJ2-7; D is unclear. V lost 0 bases, J lost 4 bases, and 10 bases lay in between. The CDR3 has 14 residues. Germline CDR1 and CDR2: KGHSH and LQKENI. The CDR3 loop is CASSPPSQSYEQYF. The CDR3 nucleotides read TGTGCCAGCTCACCACCTAGCCAGTCATACGAGCAGTACTTC.

The CDR3 DNA follows: TGTGCCAGCACCCTCCTTCCGAACCTACTTAGCGGGGGCCTCACAGATACGCAGTATTTT. Its protein is CASTLLPNLLSGGLTDTQYF. The chain uses TRBV9 and TRBJ2-3, with 9 nucleotides matching TRBD2. Per the germline V gene, CDR1 is SGDLS and CDR2 is YYNGEE. V lost 6 bases to trimming and J lost 2 bases; unmatched junction nucleotides: 22. The CDR3 has 20 amino acids. Together with reference TRBV9 and TRBJ2-3, the CDR3 gives the full variable domain: DSGVTQTPKHLITATGQRVTLRCSPRSGDLSVYWYQQSLDQGLQFLIQYYNGEERAKGNILERFSAQQFPDLHSELNLSSLELGDSALYFCASTLLPNLLSGGLTDTQYFGPGTRLTVL.

This chain joins TRBV4-2 and TRBJ1-3; 9 positions agree with TRBD1. V was clipped by 4 bases and J by 1 base; unmatched bases: 11. This CDR3 comprises 18 residues. Germline V gene lookup returns CDR1 LGHNA and CDR2 YNFKEQ. The CDR3 coding sequence is TGTGCCAGCAGCCGCCAAACAGGGGGCACTAGTTCTGGAAACACCATATATTTT. Protein product: CASSRQTGGTSSGNTIYF.

The chain recombines TRBV19 with TRBJ1-4, with 8 positions matching TRBD1. The trim removed 4 bases at V and 0 bases at J, leaving 7 bases unmatched. The CDR3 spans 17 residues. The V gene's germline CDR1 is LNHDA and CDR2 SQIVND (reference sequence). CDR3 nucleotide sequence: TGTGCCAGTAGTACCCGGACAGGGTTTGCAACTAATGAAAAACTGTTTTTT. It yields the protein CASSTRTGFATNEKLFF.

CDR3 region: CASSPWDTRINYGYTF. The CDR3 DNA follows: TGTGCCAGCAGCCCCTGGGACACCCGAATTAACTATGGCTACACCTTC. The V gene is TRBV3-1 (or the pseudogene TRBV3-2), the J gene TRBJ1-2; D is possibly TRBD1 (6 bases). V was trimmed by 4 bases and J by 1 base, leaving 16 bases between them. The germline gives CDR1 LGHDT, CDR2 YNNKEL (reference sequence). The CDR3 contains 16 residues.

The CDR3 spells CASSPGGVRETQYF. For the CDR3, the DNA is TGTGCCAGCAGCCCCGGCGGGGTGAGAGAGACCCAGTACTTC. This sequence joins TRBV28 and TRBJ2-5, with a weak D call TRBD2 (6 bases). The V end lost 6 bases, the J end lost 4 bases, and 15 bases lay between the germline ends. Germline CDR1 and CDR2: MDHEN and SYDVKM. The CDR3 has 14 residues.

This clone was detected only once. The V and J genes are TRBV28 and TRBJ2-2; 9 bases fit TRBD1. The CDR3 has 14 amino acids. Germline V gene lookup returns CDR1 MDHEN and CDR2 SYDVKM. Trimming cost V 7 bases and J 2 bases; bases outside gene matches: 2. In DNA form, the CDR3 reads TGTGCCAGCAAAACAGGGGGCAACACCGGGGAGCTGTTTTTT. This codes for CASKTGGNTGELFF.

The J gene is TRBJ1-6, the V gene TRBV9, with 8 bases that match TRBD1. V lost 0 bases to trimming and J lost 10 bases; unmatched junction nucleotides: 12. Germline V gene sequence: CDR1 SGDLS, CDR2 YYNGEE. This CDR3 is 17 amino acids long. DNA of the CDR3: TGTGCCAGCAGCGTAGCCGGGACAGGCCCCGGGGGGTCACCCCTCCACTTT. Its protein is CASSVAGTGPGGSPLHF.

J is TRBJ2-2 and V is TRBV7-9, with a weak D call TRBD1 (5 bases). V lost 5 bases and J 4 bases, leaving 11 bases between the germline ends. This CDR3 is 14 amino acids long. Germline CDR1 reads SEHNR; CDR2 reads FQNEAQ (reference sequence). The CDR3 DNA is TGTGCCAGCAGCACCGACAGATTCACCGGGGAGCTGTTTTTT. Encoded protein: CASSTDRFTGELFF.

The rearrangement uses TRBV6-6 and TRBJ1-5, with 8 bases matching TRBD1. The CDR3 totals 16 residues. The J segment lost 3 bases and the V segment lost 4 bases, leaving 8 bases of the junction unmatched. Germline CDR1 is MNHNY and CDR2 is SVGAGI (reference sequence). CDR3 sequence: CASSFGTGPLNQPQHF. The CDR3 DNA follows: TGTGCCAGCAGTTTCGGGACAGGACCACTCAATCAGCCCCAGCATTTT.

The J gene is TRBJ1-1, the V gene TRBV2; maybe TRBD1 (6 bases). The ends were cut back, 4 bases at V and 10 bases at J, with 13 bases in the middle. This CDR3 spans 12 amino acids. The germline gives CDR1 SNHLY, CDR2 FYNNEI. The chain's CDR3 is CASSGDRGGAFF. The CDR3 nucleotides are TGTGCCAGCAGTGGTGATAGAGGGGGAGCTTTCTTT.

The chain joins TRBV5-1 to TRBJ1-3; D remains unclear. Trimming pared 4 bases from V and 8 bases from J, leaving 10 bases between. The V gene's germline CDR1 is SGHRS and CDR2 YFSETQ. The CDR3 has 12 amino acids. CDR3 in amino acids: CASSPNQYTIYF. Written as DNA, the CDR3 is TGCGCCAGCAGCCCCAATCAATACACCATATATTTT.

This clone has just one count. V and J are TRBV19 and TRBJ1-5; 8 bases line up with TRBD1. There are 19 residues in the CDR3. The trim removed 1 base at V and 0 bases at J, leaving 11 bases unmatched. From germline, CDR1 is LNHDA and CDR2 SQIVND (reference sequence). In nucleotides, the CDR3 is TGTGCCAGTAGTATAGCCAGGGGGCCAGGGGGTTATAGCAATCAGCCCCAGCATTTT. This gives the protein CASSIARGPGGYSNQPQHF.

This clone was found once. The chain links TRBV4-3 to TRBJ2-3; D unresolved. Germline values: CDR1 LGHNA, CDR2 YSLEER. CDR3 length: 13 amino acids. Deletions cut 1 base from V and 7 bases from J, with 9 bases between. The CDR3 here is CASSQVPRNTQYF. The CDR3 DNA reads as TGCGCCAGCAGCCAAGTGCCGAGAAATACGCAGTATTTT.

The chain combines TRBV15 with TRBJ1-4, with D hard to call. CDR3 length: 13 amino acids. CDR1 is LNHNV and CDR2 is YYDKDF in the germline V gene (reference sequence). V shed 2 bases and J shed 7 bases, with 8 bases lying between them. The CDR3 sequence: CATSRSGGEKLFF. The CDR3 coding sequence is TGTGCCACCAGCAGATCCGGAGGTGAAAAACTGTTTTTT.

Regarding this clone: Other DNA sequences from this sample encode an identical CDR3 as well. The chain has TRBV6-1 and TRBJ1-4, with TRBD1 as a possible D gene (5 bases). V dropped 1 base and J dropped 5 bases, with 8 bases sitting between them. This CDR3 contains 14 residues. Germline lookup yields CDR1 MNHNS and CDR2 SASEGT. CDR3 in amino acids: CASSEGGANEKLFF. The CDR3 bases are TGTGCCAGCAGTGAAGGCGGGGCGAATGAAAAACTGTTTTTT.

V is TRBV7-9 and J is TRBJ2-1; 11 bases are shared with TRBD2. Germline CDR1 and CDR2: SEHNR and FQNEAQ (reference sequence). V lost 5 bases and J lost 8; bases outside the gene matches: 8. CDR3 length equals 15 residues. This CDR3 reads CASSPTSGRFDEQFF. CDR3 nucleotides: TGTGCCAGCAGCCCCACTAGCGGGAGATTCGATGAGCAGTTCTTC. The variable domain in full, with the rest retrieved from reference TRBV7-9 and TRBJ2-1, is DTGVSQNPRHKITKRGQNVTFRCDPISEHNRLYWYRQTLGQGPEFLTYFQNEAQLEKSRLLSDRFSAERPKGSFSTLEIQRTEQGDSAMYLCASSPTSGRFDEQFFGPGTRLTVL.

The chain employs TRBV2 and TRBJ2-2, with 11 bases fitting TRBD2. The CDR3 spans 18 residues. The V gene's germline CDR1 is SNHLY and CDR2 FYNNEI. The V segment lost 4 bases and the J segment 7 bases; nucleotides outside the gene matches: 14. In nucleotides, the CDR3 is TGTGCCAGCAGTGTTAAGACTAGCGGGGTTCCAGTGAGCGGGGAGCTGTTTTTT. Protein sequence: CASSVKTSGVPVSGELFF.

The chain uses TRBV12-5 and TRBJ1-6; D perhaps matches TRBD1 (6 bases). Germline V gene data show CDR1 as LGHNT and CDR2 as FRNRAP. Trimming took 6 bases from V and 9 from J, leaving 12 bases between them. The CDR3 is 13 amino acids. The CDR3 sequence: CASGPGRGSPLHF. The DNA for the CDR3 is TGTGCTAGTGGCCCCGGCAGGGGTTCACCCCTCCACTTT.

The V call is TRBV18, the J call TRBJ2-7; D call uncertain. This CDR3 contains 13 residues. Germline assignment: CDR1 KGHSH and CDR2 LQKENI. V lost 2 bases to trimming and J lost 3 bases, with 8 bases between them. The CDR3 region has the DNA TGTGCCAGCTCACCATTTGAGAGCTACGAGCAGTACTTC. It specifies CASSPFESYEQYF. Full variable domain (rest looked up from reference TRBV18 and TRBJ2-7): NAGVMQNPRHLVRRRGQEARLRCSPMKGHSHVYWYRQLPEEGLKFMVYLQKENIIDESGMPKERFSAEFPKEGPSILRIQQVVRGDSAAYFCASSPFESYEQYFGPGTRLTVT.

The chain links TRBV30 to TRBJ2-1, with 8 bases aligning to TRBD2. CDR3 length equals 13 residues. Trimming cost V 0 bases and J 6 bases; bases outside gene matches: 1. Germline V CDR1 and CDR2: GTSNPN, SVGIG (reference sequence). The CDR3 sequence: CAWSVLAGNEQFF. CDR3 coding DNA: TGTGCCTGGAGTGTTCTAGCGGGCAATGAGCAGTTCTTC.

The rearrangement links TRBV24-1 to TRBJ2-4; a possible D gene is TRBD2 (5 bases). The CDR3 spans 16 residues. V lost 5 bases and J lost 1, with 14 bases in between. Germline loops: CDR1 KGHDR, CDR2 SFDVKD. Here the CDR3 reads CATSVPPRVAKNIQYF. The CDR3 DNA is TGTGCCACCAGTGTCCCCCCGAGGGTTGCCAAAAACATTCAGTACTTC.